Sequencing of this T cell receptor (beta chain) was carried out in a study of cytomegalovirus exposure and HLA in healthy donors. This clone has only a few counts. V lost 6 bases to trimming and J lost 3 bases; unmatched junction nucleotides: 4. This CDR3 is built from 14 residues. CDR1 MDHEN and CDR2 SYDVKM come from the germline V gene. It was with 60 Vbeta and 13 Jbeta primers that the PCR ran. Libraries were prepared by immunoSEQ multiplex PCR; TCRdb keeps only in-frame clonotypes and omits some of them. Here the sample spans approximately 160,000 clones, 77% being singletons. This receptor was taken from a woman aged 35 to 49 in good health and CMV-seropositive. The chain recombines TRBV28 with TRBJ1-4, with TRBD1 matching 7 bases. The sample was PBMCs. CDR3 residues: CASSTGQPNEKLFF. CDR3 DNA: TGTGCCAGCAGCACGGGACAGCCTAATGAAAAACTGTTTTTT.